What follows are 11 T cell receptor beta chains derived from one specimen sequenced in a study of T cells expressing NK-cell markers. TCRdb re-called the 5' RACE reads and shows each CDR3 protein once, DNA omitted. The sample has over 350,000 distinct CDR3 sequences, and its top ten clones hold around a tenth. Sample: blood T cells: a sorted CD56 or NKG2C T cell subset, CD4+ or CD8+ T cells, or bulk PBMC T cells (not recorded which). All receptors come from a woman aged 45 to 65 in good health.

The CDR3 region is CASRSRGGELFF. The chain carries TRBV12-3 or TRBV12-4 and TRBJ2-2; as DNA is missing, the TRBD1 call by TCRdb cannot be tested. This CDR3 spans 12 amino acids.

The chain is built from TRBV15 and TRBJ2-1. CDR1 and CDR2 (germline): LNHNV, YYDKDF (reference sequence). The CDR3 totals 15 residues. CDR3 region: CATSRDRNNYNEQFF.

The V gene is TRBV20-1, the J gene TRBJ2-1; TCRdb proposes TRBD2, but this gene call is untestable without DNA. Germline V lookup: CDR1 DFQATT, CDR2 SNEGSKA (reference sequence). CDR3 length equals 16 residues. The CDR3 reads CSARVGGLALRNEQFF.

J is TRBJ2-7 and V is TRBV20-1; TCRdb gives TRBD1 as the D gene, but with no DNA this cannot be confirmed. This CDR3 has 14 amino acids. Looked up from germline, CDR1 is DFQATT and CDR2 is SNEGSKA (reference sequence). The CDR3: CSALDRGSPYEQYF.

The V and J genes are TRBV5-1 and TRBJ2-1; TCRdb's D call of TRBD2 is untestable without DNA. The CDR3 extends over 16 amino acids. Germline lookup yields CDR1 SGHRS and CDR2 YFSETQ. CDR3 region: CASSLTIGSGYNEQFF.

The J gene is TRBJ2-3, the V gene TRBV12-3 or TRBV12-4; TCRdb designates TRBD2, a call that cannot be tested without DNA. This CDR3 contains 13 residues. CDR3 loop: CASRREAGGTQYF.

The chain carries TRBV29-1 and TRBJ2-5; the D gene TCRdb calls, TRBD2, cannot be checked with no DNA. Germline-derived CDR1 and CDR2 are SQVTM and ANQGSEA. There are 14 residues in the CDR3. The CDR3 sequence: CSAAPGPRGGIQYF.

The rearrangement links TRBV9 to TRBJ2-1; TCRdb's D call, TRBD1, is unchecked because there is no DNA. The CDR3 is 15 amino acids. The V gene's germline CDR1 is SGDLS and CDR2 YYNGEE. The chain's CDR3 is CASSVTGQGAYEQFF.

The chain has TRBV18 and TRBJ2-5. This CDR3 has 13 residues. The germline gives CDR1 KGHSH, CDR2 LQKENI. This CDR3 is CASSPPVGETQYF.

The rearrangement links TRBV7-9 to TRBJ1-4; TCRdb picks TRBD1, but there is no DNA to check that call. Germline CDR1 and CDR2: SEHNR and FQNEAQ (reference sequence). The CDR3 totals 12 residues. Here the CDR3 reads CASTGAREKLFF.

V gene TRBV15 combines with J gene TRBJ2-1. CDR3 length equals 16 residues. The germline gives CDR1 LNHNV, CDR2 YYDKDF (reference sequence). The CDR3 sequence: CATSRDRPSSYNEQFF.